This paragraph covers one T cell receptor (beta chain) sequence. Its target is unknown. Regarding time point: sample taken at primary tumor resection. Sequencing was performed on whole RNA extracted from tumor and nontumor lung tissue, or from frozen PBMC, and the material was left unsorted. This entry comes from a study of spatial heterogeneity in lung cancer. At the level of the study: Within tumor regions, the number of TCR transcripts tracked closely with a T cell module score obtained from matched bulk RNA-seq.

The CDR3 is 13 residues long. Trimming at V came to 4 bases and at J to 8 bases, leaving 4 bases not matched to a gene. CDR1 and CDR2 (germline): DFQATT, SNEGSKA (reference sequence). Whole-study results and caveats: Mutation counts in tumors were tracked by counts of expanded intratumoral alpha and beta TCRs. Quantities of ubiquitous and regional expanded TCRs paralleled ubiquitous and regional nonsynonymous mutations, respectively.

TCRdb reanalysed the 5' RACE reads using MiXCR and keeps one entry per CDR3 protein. The repertoire has under 6,500 distinct CDR3 sequences, 9.5% to 15% of them found once; the top ten carry roughly 52%. The sample here was lung tumor tissue, taken at surgery. The chain has TRBV20-1 and TRBJ1-6; the match to TRBD1 covers 8 bases. The receptor was derived from a male donor with early-stage non-small cell lung cancer. CDR3 sequence (DNA): TGCAGTGCTAAGTCACAGGGGGATTCACCCCTCCACTTT. Translating it yields CSAKSQGDSPLHF.